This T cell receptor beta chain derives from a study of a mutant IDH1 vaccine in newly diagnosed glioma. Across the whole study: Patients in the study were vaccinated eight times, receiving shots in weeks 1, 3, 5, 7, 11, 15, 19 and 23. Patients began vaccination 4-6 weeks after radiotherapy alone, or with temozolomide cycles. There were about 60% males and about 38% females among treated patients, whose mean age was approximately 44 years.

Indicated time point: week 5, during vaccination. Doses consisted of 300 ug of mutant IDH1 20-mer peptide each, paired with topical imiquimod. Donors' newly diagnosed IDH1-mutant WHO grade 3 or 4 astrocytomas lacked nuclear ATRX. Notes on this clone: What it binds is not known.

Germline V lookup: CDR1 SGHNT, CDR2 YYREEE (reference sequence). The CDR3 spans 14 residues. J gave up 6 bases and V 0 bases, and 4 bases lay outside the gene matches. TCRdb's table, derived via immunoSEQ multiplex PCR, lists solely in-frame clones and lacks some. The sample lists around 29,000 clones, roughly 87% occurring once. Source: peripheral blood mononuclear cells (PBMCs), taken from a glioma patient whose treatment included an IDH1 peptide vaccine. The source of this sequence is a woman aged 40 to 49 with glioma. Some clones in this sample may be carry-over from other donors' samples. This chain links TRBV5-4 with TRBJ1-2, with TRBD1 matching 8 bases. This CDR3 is CASSLEQGVNGYTF. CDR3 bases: TGTGCCAGCAGCTTGGAACAGGGGGTAAATGGCTACACCTTC.